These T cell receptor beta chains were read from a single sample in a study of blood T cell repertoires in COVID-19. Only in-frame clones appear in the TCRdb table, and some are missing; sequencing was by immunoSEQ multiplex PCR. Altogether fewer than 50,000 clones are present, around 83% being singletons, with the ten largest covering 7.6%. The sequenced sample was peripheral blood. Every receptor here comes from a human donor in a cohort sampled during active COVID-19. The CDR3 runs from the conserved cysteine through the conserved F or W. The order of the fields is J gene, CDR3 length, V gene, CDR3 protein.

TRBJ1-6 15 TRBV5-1 CASSLDRGDNSPLHF
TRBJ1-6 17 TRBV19 CASSISGSSSYNSPLHF
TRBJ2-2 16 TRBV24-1 CATRGSGLANTGELFF
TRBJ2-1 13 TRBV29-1 CSGQREAYNEQFF
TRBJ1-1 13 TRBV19 CASTSQGATEAFF
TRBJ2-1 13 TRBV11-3 CASSLYRDNEQFF
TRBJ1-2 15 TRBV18 CASSPPGRVLGGYTF
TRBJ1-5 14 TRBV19 CASGSDRDNQPQHF
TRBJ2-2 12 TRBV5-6 CASSRGSGELFF
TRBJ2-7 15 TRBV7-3 CASSLGGDGGYEQYF
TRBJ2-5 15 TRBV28 CASSPGTGGEETQYF